This T cell receptor beta chain emerged from a study of cytomegalovirus exposure and HLA in healthy donors. Amplification used 60 Vbeta primers and 13 Jbeta primers. Only in-frame clones appear in the TCRdb table, and some are missing; sequencing was by immunoSEQ multiplex PCR. The sample shows 100,000 to 150,000 clones, just under 80% of them seen only once. With 5 bases removed from V and 0 bases from J, the gap between germline ends came to 5 bases. In germline, CDR1 is MNHEY, CDR2 SVGAGI. CDR3 size: 14 residues. This TCR came from a man between 25 and 39 years old in good health and CMV-seronegative. Input material: PBMCs. The chain recombines TRBV6-5 with TRBJ1-6; D is unclear. The CDR3 sequence: CASSPNSYNSPLHF. The CDR3 nucleotides read TGTGCCAGCAGTCCCAACTCCTATAATTCACCCCTCCACTTT.